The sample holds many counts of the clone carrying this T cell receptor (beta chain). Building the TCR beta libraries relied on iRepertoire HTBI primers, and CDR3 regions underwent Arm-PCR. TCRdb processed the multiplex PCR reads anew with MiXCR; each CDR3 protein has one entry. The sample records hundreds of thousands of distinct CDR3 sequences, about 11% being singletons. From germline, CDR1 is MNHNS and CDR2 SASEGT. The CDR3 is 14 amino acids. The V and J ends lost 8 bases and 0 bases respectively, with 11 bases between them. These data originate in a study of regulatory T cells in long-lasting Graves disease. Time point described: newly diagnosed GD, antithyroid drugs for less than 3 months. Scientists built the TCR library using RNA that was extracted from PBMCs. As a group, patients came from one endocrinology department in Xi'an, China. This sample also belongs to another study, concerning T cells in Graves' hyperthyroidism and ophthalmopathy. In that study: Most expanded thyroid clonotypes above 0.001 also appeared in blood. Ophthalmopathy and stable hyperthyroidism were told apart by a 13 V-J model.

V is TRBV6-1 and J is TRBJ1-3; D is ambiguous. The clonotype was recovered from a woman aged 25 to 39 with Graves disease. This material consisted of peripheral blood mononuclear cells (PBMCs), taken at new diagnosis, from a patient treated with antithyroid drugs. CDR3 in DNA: TGTGCCAGCCGTAGGTCGAGCTCTGGAAACACCATATATTTT. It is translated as CASRRSSSGNTIYF.